Each of the 16 T cell receptor beta chains below was sequenced from the same sample in a study of preoperative IRX-2 immunotherapy in early breast cancer. Treatment defined: preoperative locoregional IRX-2 cytokine immunotherapy. Profiled with immunoSEQ multiplex PCR; TCRdb holds only in-frame clones, not every one. Among 43,000 or so clones listed, less than 95% were seen once. The sample consisted of tumor tissue, taken after IRX-2 immunotherapy. The receptors were gathered from a human donor with breast cancer.

The J gene is TRBJ1-1, the V gene TRBV5-5, with D possibly being TRBD1 (6 bases). Germline V gives CDR1 SGHKS, CDR2 YYEKEE (reference sequence). The CDR3 is 13 residues long. Trimming took off 3 bases at V and 3 bases at J, with 9 bases between the two ends. CDR3 in DNA: TGTGCCAGCAGCTGGGGGCCTGACACTGAAGCTTTCTTT. Translated, it gives CASSWGPDTEAFF. The full variable domain, rest sourced from reference TRBV5-5 and TRBJ1-1, is DAGVTQSPTHLIKTRGQQVTLRCSPISGHKSVSWYQQVLGQGPQFIFQYYEKEERGRGNFPDRFSARQFPNYSSELNVNALLLGDSALYLCASSWGPDTEAFFGQGTRLTVV.

The J gene is TRBJ1-1, the V gene TRBV11-2, with 8 positions matching TRBD1. This CDR3 contains 18 residues. Germline V CDR1 and CDR2: SGHAT, FQNNGV. The trim removed 4 bases at V and 1 base at J, leaving 14 bases unmatched. The CDR3 DNA follows: TGTGCCAGCAGCTCGACCGGGCTCAGGGGGCTGCGGAACACTGAAGCTTTCTTT. Translated, it gives CASSSTGLRGLRNTEAFF.

The V and J genes are TRBV6-5 and TRBJ2-7; a weak D match, TRBD2 (7 bases). The ends were cut back, 2 bases at V and 7 bases at J, with 15 bases in the middle. The CDR3 is made up of 14 amino acids. Germline V lookup: CDR1 MNHEY, CDR2 SVGAGI. CDR3 protein: CASSYSGDQGEQYF. The DNA of the CDR3 is TGTGCCAGCAGTTACAGCGGGGATCAGGGGGAGCAGTACTTC.

The chain uses TRBV23-1 and TRBJ1-6; D not resolved. TRBV23-1 is filed as an ORF, its function uncertain. The CDR3 runs to 14 residues. Trimming shortened V by 2 bases and J by 5 bases, and 7 bases separated the two germline ends. CDR3 DNA sequence: TGCGCCAGCAGTCAAACCCTCAATAATTCACCCCTCCACTTT. It specifies CASSQTLNNSPLHF.

The chain is built from TRBV21-1 and TRBJ2-7; the D call TRBD2 from the table was never checked on the DNA. TRBV21-1 is assigned pseudogene status. CDR3 size: 20 residues. CDR3 sequence: CASSIFSGTSGTLPVTEQYF. The CDR3 bases are TGTGCCAGCAGCATCTTCTCCGGGACTAGCGGAACCTTACCTGTGACCGAGCAGTACTTC.

The V and J genes are TRBV10-3 and TRBJ2-5; TRBD1 matches at 8 bases. The CDR3 runs to 16 residues. Germline V lookup: CDR1 ENHRY, CDR2 SYGVKD. J was trimmed by 2 bases and V by 3 bases; bases with no gene match: 8. The CDR3 DNA follows: TGTGCCATCAGTGATTATGGACAGGGAAGGCAAGAGACCCAGTACTTC. Protein: CAISDYGQGRQETQYF.

The chain is built from TRBV28 and TRBJ2-7; the match to TRBD1 covers 8 bases. The trim removed 3 bases at V and 0 bases at J, leaving 10 bases unmatched. CDR1 MDHEN and CDR2 SYDVKM come from the germline V gene. CDR3 length equals 17 residues. The CDR3 DNA reads as TGTGCCAGCAGTTTGGGATCCGGACAGGGCTTCTCCTACGAGCAGTACTTC. Its protein product is CASSLGSGQGFSYEQYF.

This clone was counted once. The chain carries TRBV28 and TRBJ2-7; TRBD2 agrees at 8 bases. This CDR3 spans 16 amino acids. Germline assignment: CDR1 MDHEN and CDR2 SYDVKM. Germline trimming cut 4 bases from V and 2 bases from J; bases unmatched to any gene: 10. CDR3 sequence reads: CASSSLQREFTYEQYF. The CDR3 coding sequence is TGTGCCAGCAGTTCCTTGCAGCGGGAGTTCACCTACGAGCAGTACTTC.

The rearrangement links TRBV25-1 to TRBJ1-3; no definite D call. Germline V CDR1 and CDR2: MGHDK, SYGVNS. The CDR3 is 13 residues long. Trimming cost V 2 bases and J 4 bases, with 6 bases left between them. In nucleotides, the CDR3 is TGTGCCAGCAGTGAACATGTGGGAAACACCATATATTTT. It specifies CASSEHVGNTIYF.

The chain combines TRBV30 with TRBJ1-4; no reliable D call. V lost 6 bases and J lost 0, with 11 bases in between. This CDR3 has 14 amino acids. Germline V gene sequence: CDR1 GTSNPN, CDR2 SVGIG (reference sequence). CDR3 DNA: TGTGCCTGTACCGGTGCCGCAACTAATGAAAAACTGTTTTTT. Its translation: CACTGAATNEKLFF.

The gene calls are TRBV11-2 and TRBJ1-5; tentative D call: TRBD1 (5 bases). The CDR3 spans 18 residues. V lost 3 bases and J 0 bases, leaving 18 bases between the germline ends. Germline values: CDR1 SGHAT, CDR2 FQNNGV. The CDR3: CASSLVIGASLSNQPQHF. The DNA for the CDR3 is TGTGCCAGCAGCTTGGTTATCGGGGCCTCTCTTAGCAATCAGCCCCAGCATTTT.

This chain uses TRBV7-2 with TRBJ2-2; 8 bases map to TRBD2. Germline V gives CDR1 SGHTA, CDR2 FQGNSA. The CDR3 covers 16 residues. V trimming: 2 bases; J trimming: 4 bases; junction bases outside the gene matches: 6. The DNA for the CDR3 is TGTGCCAGCAGCTTAAATGTGCTAGCGGGCACCGGGGAGCTGTTTTTT. Its protein product is CASSLNVLAGTGELFF.

The chain's CDR3 is CASKPGLLDSEQYF. CDR3 bases: TGTGCCAGCAAACCGGGACTCCTCGATTCCGAGCAGTACTTC. The chain has TRBV7-9 and TRBJ2-7; tentatively, D is TRBD2 (6 bases). Trimming cost V 7 bases and J 6 bases, with 19 bases left between them. The germline CDR1 and CDR2 sequences are SEHNR and FQNEAQ (reference sequence). The CDR3 is 14 residues long.

The chain recombines TRBV19 with TRBJ1-5; no reliable D call. V dropped 9 bases and J dropped 0 bases, with 9 bases sitting between them. This CDR3 is built from 13 residues. Germline V gene data show CDR1 as LNHDA and CDR2 as SQIVND (reference sequence). The CDR3 coding sequence is TGTGCCAGCGGACGGTCTAGCAATCAGCCCCAGCATTTT. This sequence encodes CASGRSSNQPQHF.

The CDR3 loop is CASRPGQGHGYTF. The CDR3, as DNA: TGTGCCAGCAGACCTGGACAGGGCCATGGCTACACCTTC. The V gene is TRBV6-5, the J gene TRBJ1-2; 8 nucleotides line up with TRBD1. The CDR3 spans 13 residues. Germline loops: CDR1 MNHEY, CDR2 SVGAGI. Trimming took 6 bases from V and 6 from J; bases not matched to a gene: 6.

This sequence joins TRBV27 and TRBJ2-1, with D possibly called TRBD1 or TRBD2 (5 bases each). The V end was cut by 6 bases, the J end by 0 bases, with 12 bases between. Germline V gene sequence: CDR1 MNHEY, CDR2 SMNVEV (reference sequence). This CDR3 has 15 residues. The CDR3 DNA sequence: TGTGCCAGCAGGCCAATTGGGACCTCCTACAATGAGCAGTTCTTC. This sequence encodes CASRPIGTSYNEQFF.